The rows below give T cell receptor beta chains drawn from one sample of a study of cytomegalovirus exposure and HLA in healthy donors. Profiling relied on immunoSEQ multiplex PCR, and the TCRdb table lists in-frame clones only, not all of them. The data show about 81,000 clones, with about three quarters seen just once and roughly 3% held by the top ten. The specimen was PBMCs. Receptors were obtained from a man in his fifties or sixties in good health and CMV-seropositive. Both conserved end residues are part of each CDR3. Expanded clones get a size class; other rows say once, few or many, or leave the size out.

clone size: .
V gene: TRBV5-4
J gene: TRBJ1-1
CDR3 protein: CASSPGPELALNTEAFF

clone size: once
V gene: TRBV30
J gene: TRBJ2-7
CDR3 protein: CAWSALAYEQYF

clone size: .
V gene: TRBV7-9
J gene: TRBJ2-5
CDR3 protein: CASSFGGQGKETQYF

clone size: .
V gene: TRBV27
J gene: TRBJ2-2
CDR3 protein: CASSPQGTGELFF

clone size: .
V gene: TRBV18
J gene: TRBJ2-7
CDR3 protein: CASSPPRNRATYEQYF

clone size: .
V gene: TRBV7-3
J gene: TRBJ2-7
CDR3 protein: CASSLGLADEQYF

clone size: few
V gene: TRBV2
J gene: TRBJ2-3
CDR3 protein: CASRQRGASGTTATDTQYF

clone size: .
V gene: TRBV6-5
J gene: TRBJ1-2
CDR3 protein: CASSYHGGDGYTF

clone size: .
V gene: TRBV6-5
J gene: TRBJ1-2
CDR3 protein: CASRGGWGNYGYTF

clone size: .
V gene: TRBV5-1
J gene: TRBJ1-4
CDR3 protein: CASRPDNNEKLFF

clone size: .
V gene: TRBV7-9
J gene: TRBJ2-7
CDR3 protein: CSSGEGPYEQYF

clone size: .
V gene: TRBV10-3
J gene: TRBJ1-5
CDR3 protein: CAISGQEGNQPQHF

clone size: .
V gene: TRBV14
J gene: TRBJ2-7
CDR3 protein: CASSQETGFYEQYF

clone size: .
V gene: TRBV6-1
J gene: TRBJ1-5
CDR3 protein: CASSEALWGQPQHF

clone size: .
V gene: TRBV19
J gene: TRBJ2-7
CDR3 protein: CATYSRGTNEQYF

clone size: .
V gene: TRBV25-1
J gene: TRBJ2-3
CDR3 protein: CASSESTGTVNTDTQYF

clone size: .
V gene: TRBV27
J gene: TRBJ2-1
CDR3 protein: CASSPHPDSTAVWQFF

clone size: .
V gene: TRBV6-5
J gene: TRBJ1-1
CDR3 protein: CASSFGQDEVEAFF

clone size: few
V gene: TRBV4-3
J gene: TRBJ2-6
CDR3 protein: CASSITTGANVLTF

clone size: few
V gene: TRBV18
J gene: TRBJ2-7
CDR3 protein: CASSRSAGGTYEQYF

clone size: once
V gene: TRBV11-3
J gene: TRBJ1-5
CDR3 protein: CASSLVPPQGADNQPQHF

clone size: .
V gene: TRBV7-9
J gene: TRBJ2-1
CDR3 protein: CASSTMTSGEYNEQFF

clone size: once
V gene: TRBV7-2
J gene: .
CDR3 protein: CASSQPGQGYEQYF

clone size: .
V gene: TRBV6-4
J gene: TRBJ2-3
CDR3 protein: CASSDGDSYTDTQYF

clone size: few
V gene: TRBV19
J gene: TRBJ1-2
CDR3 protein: CASSTPDRRQNYGYTF

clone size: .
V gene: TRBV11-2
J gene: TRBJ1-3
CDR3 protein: CASSRTGVSGNTIYF

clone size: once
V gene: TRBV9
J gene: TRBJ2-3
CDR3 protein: CASSVDVSSGRGSDTQYF

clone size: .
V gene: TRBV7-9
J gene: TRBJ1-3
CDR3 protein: CASSLPRQGASGNTIYF

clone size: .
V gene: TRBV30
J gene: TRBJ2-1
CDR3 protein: CAWSKVLRGSSYNEQFF

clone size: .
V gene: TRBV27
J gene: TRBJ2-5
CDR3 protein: CASRSSGAMYF

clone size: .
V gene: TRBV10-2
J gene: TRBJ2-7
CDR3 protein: CASSDYISYEQYF

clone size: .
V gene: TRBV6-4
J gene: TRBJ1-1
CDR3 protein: CASSEFPGGSGTEAFF

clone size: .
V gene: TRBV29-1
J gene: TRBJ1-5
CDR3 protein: CSVGGNSANQPQHF

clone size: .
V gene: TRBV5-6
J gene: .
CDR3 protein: CASSLVPSEQYF

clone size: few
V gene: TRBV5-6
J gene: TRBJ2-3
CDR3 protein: CASSLTGSGYDTQYF

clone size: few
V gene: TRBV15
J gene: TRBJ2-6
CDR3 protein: CATSREGGSAGANGLTF

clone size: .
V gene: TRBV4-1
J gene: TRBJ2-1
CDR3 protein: CASSQGAKSPNEQFF

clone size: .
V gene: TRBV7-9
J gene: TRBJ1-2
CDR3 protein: CASSPQVGGRSGGYTF

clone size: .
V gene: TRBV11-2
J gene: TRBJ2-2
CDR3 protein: CASSLTQRVGELFF

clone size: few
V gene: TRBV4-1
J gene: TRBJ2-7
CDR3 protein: CASSQEVLAGAALYEQYF

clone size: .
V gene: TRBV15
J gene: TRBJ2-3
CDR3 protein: CATSRSTDTQYF

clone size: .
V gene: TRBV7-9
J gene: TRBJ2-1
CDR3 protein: CSSRQDRDYNEQFF

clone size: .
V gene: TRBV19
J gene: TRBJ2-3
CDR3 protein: CASSTQAGTDTQYF

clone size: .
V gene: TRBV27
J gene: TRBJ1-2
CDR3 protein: CASSSIHGSNYGYTF

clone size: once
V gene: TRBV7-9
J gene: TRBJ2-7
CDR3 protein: CASSSGTSSYEQYF

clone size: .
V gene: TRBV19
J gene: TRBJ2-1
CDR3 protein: CASSTDSYNEQFF

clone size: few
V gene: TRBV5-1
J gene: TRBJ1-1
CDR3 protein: CASNPTGRNTEAFF

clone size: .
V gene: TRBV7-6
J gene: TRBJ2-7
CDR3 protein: CASSLARGQAYEQYF

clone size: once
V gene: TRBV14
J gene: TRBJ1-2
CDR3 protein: CASSPGQKRHGYTF

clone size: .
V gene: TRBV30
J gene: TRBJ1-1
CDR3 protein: CAWSALKRQGAFF